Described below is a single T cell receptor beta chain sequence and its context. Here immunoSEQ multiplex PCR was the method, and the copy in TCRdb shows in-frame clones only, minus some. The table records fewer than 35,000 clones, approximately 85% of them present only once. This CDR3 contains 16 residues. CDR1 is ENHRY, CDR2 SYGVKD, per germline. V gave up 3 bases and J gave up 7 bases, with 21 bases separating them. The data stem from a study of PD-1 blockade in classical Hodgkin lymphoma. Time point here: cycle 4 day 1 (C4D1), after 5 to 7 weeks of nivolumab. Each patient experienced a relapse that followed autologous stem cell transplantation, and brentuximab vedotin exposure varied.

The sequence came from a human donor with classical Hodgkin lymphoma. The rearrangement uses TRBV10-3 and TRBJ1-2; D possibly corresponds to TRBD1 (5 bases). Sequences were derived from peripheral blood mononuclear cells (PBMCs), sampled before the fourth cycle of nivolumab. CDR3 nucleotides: TGTGCCATCAGTGACCCCCTGGGACGGCCCGGGGGTGGCTACACCTTC. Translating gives CAISDPLGRPGGGYTF.